One and the same sample provided the 9 T cell receptor beta chains below, sequenced in a study of shared clonotypes between healthy human individuals. Produced via immunoSEQ multiplex PCR; TCRdb's table is partial and in-frame only. The sample yields 2 million to 2.5 million clones, approximately 90% seen once. The sample consisted of naive CD4+ T cells from PBMCs. Subset reported: CD45RA+ positively selected. The receptors were sampled from a man aged 18 to 29 in good health. Some clones in this sample may be carry-over from other donors' samples.

This sequence joins TRBV18 and TRBJ2-3; TRBD1 agrees at 8 bases. The CDR3 runs 15 residues. V was clipped by 3 bases and J by 1 base; unmatched bases: 3. Germline assignment: CDR1 KGHSH and CDR2 LQKENI. The CDR3 reads CASSPQGAGTDTQYF. DNA of the CDR3: TGTGCCAGCTCACCCCAGGGGGCGGGCACAGATACGCAGTATTTT.

The chain links TRBV6-5 to TRBJ2-3; possibly TRBD1 or TRBD2 for D (5 bases each). With 2 bases removed from V and 0 bases from J, the gap between germline ends came to 9 bases. The CDR3 loop spans 15 amino acids. CDR1 and CDR2 from the germline V gene are MNHEY and SVGAGI. The CDR3 spells CASSYGGKSTDTQYF. Here the CDR3 DNA reads TGTGCCAGCAGTTACGGGGGAAAAAGCACAGATACGCAGTATTTT.

The chain combines TRBV10-3 with TRBJ2-4, with 8 bases identical to TRBD1. Per the germline V gene, CDR1 is ENHRY and CDR2 is SYGVKD. The CDR3 loop spans 15 amino acids. The V segment lost 10 bases and the J segment 8 bases; nucleotides outside the gene matches: 16. CDR3 residues: CATAEGQARRDIQYF. The CDR3, as DNA: TGTGCCACCGCCGAGGGACAGGCCCGGCGGGACATTCAGTACTTC.

J is TRBJ2-1 and V is TRBV14, with no clear D. Germline V gives CDR1 SGHDN, CDR2 FVKESK. V lost 0 bases and J 4 bases, leaving 10 bases between the germline ends. The CDR3 is 15 residues long. CDR3: CASSQDRWVYNEQFF. The CDR3 DNA reads as TGTGCCAGCAGCCAAGATCGGTGGGTTTACAATGAGCAGTTCTTC. Using reference TRBV14 and TRBJ2-1 for the parts outside the CDR3, the full variable domain is EAGVTQFPSHSVIEKGQTVTLRCDPISGHDNLYWYRRVMGKEIKFLLHFVKESKQDESGMPNNRFLAERTGGTYSTLKVQPAELEDSGVYFCASSQDRWVYNEQFFGPGTRLTVL.

A note on this clone: Other DNA sequences from this sample encode an identical CDR3 as well. The V and J genes are TRBV28 and TRBJ2-6, with D tentatively TRBD1 (6 bases). Germline V CDR1 and CDR2: MDHEN, SYDVKM. The CDR3 is made up of 14 amino acids. V lost 5 bases to trimming and J lost 1 base, with 6 bases between them. CDR3 nucleotide sequence: TGTGCCAGCAGTACAGGGTCTGGGGCCAACGTCCTGACTTTC. Amino acids: CASSTGSGANVLTF.

The chain carries TRBV27 and TRBJ2-4; 8 bases align to TRBD2. The germline V gene has CDR1 MNHEY and CDR2 SMNVEV (reference sequence). This CDR3 contains 15 residues. J gave up 3 bases and V 10 bases, and 11 bases lay outside the gene matches. The CDR3 nucleotides are TGTGCCACCAGGGGCGGGGGGCTGGGCAAAAACATTCAGTACTTC. This codes for CATRGGGLGKNIQYF.

V usage is TRBV7-9 and J usage is TRBJ2-3, with D maybe TRBD2 (6 bases). This CDR3 spans 14 amino acids. CDR1 is SEHNR and CDR2 is FQNEAQ in the germline V gene (reference sequence). Trimming pared 4 bases from V and 4 bases from J, leaving 12 bases between. CDR3 bases: TGTGCCAGCAGCTCCTGGACTATCCCAGATACGCAGTATTTT. Its protein is CASSSWTIPDTQYF. The full variable domain, its missing parts supplied by reference TRBV7-9 and TRBJ2-3, is DTGVSQNPRHKITKRGQNVTFRCDPISEHNRLYWYRQTLGQGPEFLTYFQNEAQLEKSRLLSDRFSAERPKGSFSTLEIQRTEQGDSAMYLCASSSWTIPDTQYFGPGTRLTVL.

This chain joins TRBV7-2 and TRBJ2-7, with unresolved D. The germline gives CDR1 SGHTA, CDR2 FQGNSA. This CDR3 is built from 13 residues. V was pared by 5 bases and J by 4 bases, with 12 bases between. The CDR3 coding sequence is TGTGCCAGCAGCCCCGCGGTGGCTTACGAGCAGTACTTC. Translating it yields CASSPAVAYEQYF.

The chain joins TRBV5-1 to TRBJ2-1; D is perhaps TRBD2 (5 bases). V shed 4 bases and J shed 0 bases, with 11 bases lying between them. CDR3 length equals 15 residues. Germline V gene data show CDR1 as SGHRS and CDR2 as YFSETQ. CDR3 nucleotides: TGCGCCAGCAGCGGACTTGAGAGCTCCTACAATGAGCAGTTCTTC. Protein sequence: CASSGLESSYNEQFF.